Below, 15 T cell receptor beta chains from the same sample are listed, as sequenced in a study of T cells in localized non-small cell lung cancer. Sequencing used immunoSEQ multiplex PCR; TCRdb keeps in-frame clones, though not all of them. The sample holds over 1,300 clones, around a fifth seen once. The source was normal lung tissue next to the tumor, collected before any cancer treatment. These receptors were obtained from a male donor older than 55 with stage III squamous cell lung carcinoma.

V and J are TRBV11-3 and TRBJ2-3, with 9 bases aligning to TRBD2. The germline V gene encodes CDR1 SGHNT and CDR2 YENEEA. After removal of 5 bases from V and 4 bases from J, the junction contained 7 bases not matched to a gene. This CDR3 has 15 amino acids. In nucleotides, the CDR3 is TGTGCCAGCAGCCGGCGGGAGGGCCGGGCAGATACGCAGTATTTT. Its translation is CASSRREGRADTQYF.

Only a few counts were recorded for this clone. The rearrangement joins TRBV6-8 to TRBJ2-2, with 8 bases matching TRBD1. The CDR3 is 16 residues long. Germline lookup yields CDR1 MNHGY and CDR2 SAAAGT. After removal of 7 bases from V and 3 bases from J, the junction contained 10 bases not matched to a gene. CDR3 nucleotide sequence: TGTGCCAGCACCCCATCGGGCAGGGGGCACACCGGGGAGCTGTTTTTT. It translates to CASTPSGRGHTGELFF.

The V and J genes are TRBV28 and TRBJ2-5; TRBD1 agrees at 8 bases. The ends lost 2 bases at V and 5 bases at J; junction bases unmatched: 4. Germline V gives CDR1 MDHEN, CDR2 SYDVKM. The CDR3 loop spans 14 amino acids. The CDR3 reads CASSLQGAPETQYF. CDR3 nucleotide sequence: TGTGCCAGCAGTTTACAGGGGGCGCCGGAGACCCAGTACTTC.

This chain connects TRBV28 to TRBJ1-5, with D possibly matching TRBD1 (5 bases). Trimming removed 5 bases from V and 6 bases from J, with 17 bases in between. The germline CDR1 and CDR2 sequences are MDHEN and SYDVKM. The CDR3 totals 15 residues. The CDR3 spells CASSPLGGSAQPQHF. The CDR3, as DNA: TGTGCCAGCAGTCCCCTCGGGGGATCGGCTCAGCCCCAGCATTTT.

This clone rates as hyperexpanded (1% or more). The chain uses TRBV28 and TRBJ2-1; TRBD1 agrees at 7 bases. V was clipped by 3 bases and J by 1 base; unmatched bases: 3. CDR1 is MDHEN, CDR2 SYDVKM, per germline. This CDR3 has 15 amino acids. This CDR3 reads CASSLPQGSYNEQFF. CDR3 sequence (DNA): TGTGCCAGCAGTTTGCCACAGGGGTCCTACAATGAGCAGTTCTTC.

This clone is large within its sample. The chain uses TRBV28 and TRBJ2-1, with 8 bases that match TRBD1. The CDR3 consists of 12 residues. V was clipped by 5 bases and J by 12 bases; unmatched bases: 6. Looked up from germline, CDR1 is MDHEN and CDR2 is SYDVKM. The CDR3 protein is CASSPNRGWQFF. Here the CDR3 DNA reads TGTGCCAGCAGTCCAAACAGGGGGTGGCAGTTCTTC.

This clone showed up just a few times. The rearrangement uses TRBV6-8 and TRBJ1-5; TRBD1 is a possible D gene (5 bases). V lost 8 bases to trimming and J lost 4 bases, with 12 bases between them. This CDR3 contains 13 residues. Germline loops: CDR1 MNHGY, CDR2 SAAAGT. CDR3 sequence reads: CASYSGGNQPQHF. DNA of the CDR3: TGTGCCAGCTATTCGGGGGGTAATCAGCCCCAGCATTTT.

This clone is classed as medium-sized. The chain links TRBV11-3 to TRBJ2-1; 7 bases match TRBD2. V lost 0 bases and J lost 4; bases outside the gene matches: 9. This CDR3 is 17 amino acids long. Germline V gene sequence: CDR1 SGHNT, CDR2 YENEEA. The CDR3 sequence: CASSLDPAGVLYNEQFF. The DNA for the CDR3 is TGTGCCAGCAGCTTAGATCCCGCGGGAGTATTGTACAATGAGCAGTTCTTC.

The chain combines TRBV5-1 with TRBJ1-4; 8 bases align to TRBD1. V dropped 1 base and J dropped 2; count of bases not matched to a gene: 4. CDR3 length: 16 amino acids. The germline gives CDR1 SGHRS, CDR2 YFSETQ. The CDR3 DNA reads as TGCGCCAGCAGCTTGCCGACAGGGGTTACTAATGAAAAACTGTTTTTT. Residues: CASSLPTGVTNEKLFF.

Note on this clone: A junction end diverges from the germline sequence, so it may reflect a read error. This chain joins TRBV6-8 and TRBJ2-7; 11 positions agree with TRBD2. CDR1 MNHGY and CDR2 SAAAGT come from the germline V gene. The CDR3 has 14 residues. The CDR3 sequence: CAISVLAGENEQYF. The CDR3 DNA sequence: TGTGCCATCAGTGTACTAGCGGGAGAAAACGAGCAGTACTTC.

In its sample, this clone ranks as medium-sized. The chain carries TRBV4-1 and TRBJ1-5; the D is unclear. V was pared by 0 bases and J by 7 bases, with 7 bases between. Germline values: CDR1 MGHRA, CDR2 YSYEKL. The CDR3 contains 13 residues. CDR3 in amino acids: CASSQDRRQPQHF. The CDR3 DNA is TGCGCCAGCAGCCAAGATCGAAGGCAGCCCCAGCATTTT.

In its sample, this clone ranks as large. The chain uses TRBV11-3 and TRBJ1-5; D perhaps matches TRBD1 (5 bases). This CDR3 contains 15 residues. The V gene's germline CDR1 is SGHNT and CDR2 YENEEA. V lost 5 bases and J lost 1, with 12 bases in between. CDR3 loop: CASSQARQSNQPQHF. CDR3 nucleotides: TGTGCCAGCAGCCAAGCAAGACAGAGCAATCAGCCCCAGCATTTT.

This clone was observed once. This chain connects TRBV10-2 to TRBJ1-1, with D tentatively TRBD1 (5 bases). The CDR3 loop spans 14 amino acids. With 8 bases removed from V and 0 bases from J, the gap between germline ends came to 13 bases. From germline, CDR1 is WSHSY and CDR2 SAAADI. The DNA of the CDR3 is TGCGCCAGCCGCCGGGGGTCTTTGAACACTGAAGCTTTCTTT. Translated, it gives CASRRGSLNTEAFF.

By share of the sample, this clone is medium-sized (0.01 to 0.1%). The chain recombines TRBV9 with TRBJ2-3; D perhaps matches TRBD2 (5 bases). V was shortened by 4 bases and J by 0 bases, with 15 bases between the two germline ends. The germline V gene encodes CDR1 SGDLS and CDR2 YYNGEE. This CDR3 spans 16 amino acids. The CDR3 DNA sequence: TGTGCCAGCAGCACATCCCTCCGGGATAGCACAGATACGCAGTATTTT. Translating it yields CASSTSLRDSTDTQYF. Filled out from reference TRBV9 and TRBJ2-3, the complete variable domain reads DSGVTQTPKHLITATGQRVTLRCSPRSGDLSVYWYQQSLDQGLQFLIQYYNGEERAKGNILERFSAQQFPDLHSELNLSSLELGDSALYFCASSTSLRDSTDTQYFGPGTRLTVL.

The rearrangement joins TRBV7-8 to TRBJ2-2; D not resolved. V lost 5 bases, J lost 3 bases, and 7 bases lay in between. Looked up from germline, CDR1 is SGHVS and CDR2 is FQNEAQ. The CDR3 has 13 amino acids. CDR3 loop: CASSDQYTGELFF. CDR3 nucleotide sequence: TGTGCCAGCAGCGACCAGTACACCGGGGAGCTGTTTTTT.